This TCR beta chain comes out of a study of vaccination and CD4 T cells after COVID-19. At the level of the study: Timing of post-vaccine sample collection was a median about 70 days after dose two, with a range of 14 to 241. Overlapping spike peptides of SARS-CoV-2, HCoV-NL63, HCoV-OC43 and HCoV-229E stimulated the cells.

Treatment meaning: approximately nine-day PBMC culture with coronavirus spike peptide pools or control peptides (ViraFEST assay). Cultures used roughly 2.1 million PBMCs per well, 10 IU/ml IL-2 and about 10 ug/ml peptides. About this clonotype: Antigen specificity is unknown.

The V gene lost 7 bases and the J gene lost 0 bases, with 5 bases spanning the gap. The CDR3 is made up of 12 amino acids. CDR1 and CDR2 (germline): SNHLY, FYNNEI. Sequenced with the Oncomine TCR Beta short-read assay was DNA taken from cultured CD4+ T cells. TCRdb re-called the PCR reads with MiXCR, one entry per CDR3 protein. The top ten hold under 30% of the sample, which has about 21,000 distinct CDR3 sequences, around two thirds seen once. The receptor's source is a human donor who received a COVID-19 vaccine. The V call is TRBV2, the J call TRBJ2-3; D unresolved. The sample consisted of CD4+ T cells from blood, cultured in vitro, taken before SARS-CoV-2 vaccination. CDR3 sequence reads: CASKISTDTQYF. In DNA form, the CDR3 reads TGTGCCAGCAAGATAAGCACAGATACGCAGTATTTT. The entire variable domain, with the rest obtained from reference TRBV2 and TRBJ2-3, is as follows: EPEVTQTPSHQVTQMGQEVILRCVPISNHLYFYWYRQILGQKVEFLVSFYNNEISEKSEIFDDQFSVERPDGSNFTLKIRSTKLEDSAMYFCASKISTDTQYFGPGTRLTVL.